This is a list of T cell receptor beta chains from one sample in a study of blood T cell repertoires in COVID-19. Measured with immunoSEQ multiplex PCR; TCRdb has only the in-frame clones, and not every one. The sample contains about 55,000 clones, roughly four fifths of which appear only once. What was sequenced was peripheral blood. All receptors derive from a human donor in a cohort sampled during active COVID-19. Both conserved end residues are trimmed from each CDR3.

V	J	CDR3
TRBV3-1/TRBV3-2	TRBJ2-3	ASSLRGGGTDTQY
TRBV7-9	TRBJ1-2	ASSSSYGYT
TRBV3-1/TRBV3-2	TRBJ2-5	ASSMRETQY
TRBV20-1	TRBJ2-7	SARTTYEQY
TRBV11-2	TRBJ2-5	ASTLVGGQVTQY
TRBV2	TRBJ2-2	ASTGRRSTGTGELF
TRBV14	TRBJ2-3	ATRRQTSRTDTQY
TRBV27	TRBJ2-7	ASSSAGGEQY
TRBV27	TRBJ1-2	ASTSIPGGHGYT
TRBV12-2	TRBJ2-3	ASRSLESGQGDPQTQY
TRBV3-1/TRBV3-2	TRBJ1-5	ASSRAGSNQPQH
TRBV7-2	TRBJ2-7	ASSLVGRQDEQY
TRBV7-8	TRBJ1-1	ASSLGRGSGRMNTEAF
TRBV24-1	TRBJ2-6	ATRPVELLGANVLT
TRBV7-9	TRBJ1-1	ASSLDGGRAF
TRBV18	TRBJ1-5	ASSPGTANQPQH
TRBV6-5	TRBJ2-7	ASSSYRGPYEQY
TRBV28	TRBJ2-5	ASSLGDRGRFQY
TRBV7-9	TRBJ2-2	ASAGVANTGELF
TRBV18	TRBJ1-2	ASSPSGYGYT
TRBV27	TRBJ1-2	ASSLDGGQGVYGYT
TRBV19	TRBJ2-3	ASSILAGGTDTQY
TRBV10-3	TRBJ2-7	AISESWATVPYEQY